Listed below are T cell receptor beta chains from one sample, sequenced in a study of blood T cell repertoires in COVID-19. TCRdb's table, derived via immunoSEQ multiplex PCR, lists solely in-frame clones and lacks some. The sample yields 70,000 to 100,000 clones, around 80% seen once. Source material: peripheral blood. The source is a man aged 45-65 years with active or convalescent COVID-19. CDR3s include the opening cysteine and the closing phenylalanine or tryptophan. D genes are given only for firm matches. Size values are once, few and many counts, or a class for expanded clones, and some rows have none.

V gene,clone size,D gene,CDR3 protein
TRBV19,NA,NA,CATSQGGGSGANVLTF
TRBV2,NA,NA,CASSVYTEAFF
TRBV27,few,TRBD1,CASTRDRMNTEAFF
TRBV4-3,NA,NA,CASSQGSAGTEAFF
TRBV28,NA,NA,CASTRQETQYF
TRBV2,NA,NA,CASTPRGGLGSSYNSPLHF
TRBV28,NA,NA,CASSQGINEQYF
TRBV3-1/TRBV3-2,NA,NA,CASSTAGSNQPQHF
TRBV20-1,once,NA,CSVLTVTEAFF
TRBV5-4,NA,NA,CASSLAVSSTDTQYF